This T cell receptor (beta chain) is from a study of B cell selection in AIRE deficiency. This clone was detected once. Its cognate antigen is unknown. Only in-frame clones appear in the TCRdb table, and some are missing; sequencing was by immunoSEQ multiplex PCR. The table records 23,000 or so clones, 80% to 95% of them present only once. Regulatory T cells were sorted as CD4+CD25hiCD127low/negative cells. Points from the study as a whole: Only TCRbeta was sequenced; 36.6% of shared healthy Treg sequences appeared in Tconv. Of 3,000 to 4,500 shared Treg TCRbeta sequences, around 32% were healthy-only, approximately 9.9% patient-only. CDR3s were shorter in shared Treg sequences, reflecting few non-templated nucleotide insertions. Approximately 31% of healthy-shared Treg sequences were found among patient Tconv cells.

Trimming pared 0 bases from V and 2 bases from J, leaving 9 bases between. Germline assignment: CDR1 SGHRS and CDR2 YFSETQ. This CDR3 has 14 amino acids. The source material was CD4+CD25+ Tregs sorted from PBMCs. This clonotype was obtained from a human donor in good health. The chain carries TRBV5-1 and TRBJ2-7, with D unclear. The CDR3 is CASSLGPSAYEQYF. The DNA of the CDR3 is TGCGCCAGCAGCTTGGGGCCGTCAGCCTACGAGCAGTACTTC.